This T cell receptor (beta chain) was identified in a study of Tregs in tolerant kidney transplant recipients. CDR3 length equals 16 residues. Germline V CDR1 and CDR2: SGHRS, YFSETQ. The J segment lost 0 bases and the V segment lost 0 bases, leaving 3 bases of the junction unmatched. TCRdb's copy holds only in-frame clones and misses some; the assay was immunoSEQ multiplex PCR. The data show 240,000 or so clones, roughly 80% seen once. On this clone itself: This sample includes further DNA sequences coding for the same CDR3.

The sequence was collected from a human donor in good health. What was sequenced was CD4+ T cells from blood. V is TRBV5-1 and J is TRBJ1-3; TRBD1 matches at 7 bases. This CDR3 is CASSLGQGGSGNTIYF. CDR3 sequence (DNA): TGCGCCAGCAGCTTGGGACAGGGAGGCTCTGGAAACACCATATATTTT.